The clone carrying this T cell receptor beta chain was detected ten times or more. Its target is unknown. The data are from a study of T-cell reconstitution after alpha-beta-depleted transplantation in children. General study points: T-cell counts and diversity at one year post-transplant came mainly from newly produced T cells.

Unique molecular identifiers were built into the TCRbeta library. TCRdb reprocessed the PCR reads with MiXCR, giving one entry per CDR3 protein. The sample contains roughly 10,000 distinct CDR3 sequences, over 11% of which appear only once. This CDR3 is built from 13 residues. The V gene end was trimmed by 6 bases and the J gene end by 7 bases; junction bases not matched to a gene: 8. The germline V gene encodes CDR1 SNHLY and CDR2 FYNNEI. The receptor comes from a male patient between 10 and 17 years old who had a stem cell transplant for acute lymphoblastic leukemia, so the T cells may come from the graft donor. This sample comprised PBMCs, mostly from graft donor cells, obtained 60 days after TCRalphabeta/CD19-depleted stem cell transplant. This chain connects TRBV2 to TRBJ2-5, with 7 positions matching TRBD1. This chain's CDR3 is CASRGTERGTQYF. DNA of the CDR3: TGTGCCAGCAGGGGGACAGAGAGGGGGACCCAGTACTTC.